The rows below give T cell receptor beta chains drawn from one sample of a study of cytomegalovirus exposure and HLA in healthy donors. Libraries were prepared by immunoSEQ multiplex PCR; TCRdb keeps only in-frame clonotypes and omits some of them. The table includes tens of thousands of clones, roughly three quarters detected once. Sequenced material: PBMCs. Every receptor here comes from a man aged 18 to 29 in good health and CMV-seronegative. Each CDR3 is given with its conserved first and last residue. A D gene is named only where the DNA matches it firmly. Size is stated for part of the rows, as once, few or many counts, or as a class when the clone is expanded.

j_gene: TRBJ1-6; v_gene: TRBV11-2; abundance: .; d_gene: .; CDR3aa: CASSPADSSPLHF; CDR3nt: TGTGCCAGCAGCCCAGCAGACAGTTCACCCCTCCACTTT
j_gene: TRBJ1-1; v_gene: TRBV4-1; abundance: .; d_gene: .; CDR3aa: CASGDRMTKLRTEAFF; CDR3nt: TGCGCCAGCGGAGACAGGATGACCAAGCTTAGGACTGAAGCTTTCTTT
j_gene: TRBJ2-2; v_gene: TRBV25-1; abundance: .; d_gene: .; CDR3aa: CASSDSSNTGELFF; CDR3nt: TGTGCCAGCAGTGACAGTTCGAACACCGGGGAGCTGTTTTTT
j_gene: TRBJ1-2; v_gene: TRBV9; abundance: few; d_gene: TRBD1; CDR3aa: CASSVGGTVNNYGYTF; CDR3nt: TGTGCCAGCAGCGTAGGGGGGACAGTCAATAACTATGGCTACACCTTC
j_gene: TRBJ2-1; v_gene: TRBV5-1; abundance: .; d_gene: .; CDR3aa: CASSLPAQANEQFF; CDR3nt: TGCGCCAGCAGCCTGCCGGCACAGGCGAATGAGCAGTTCTTC
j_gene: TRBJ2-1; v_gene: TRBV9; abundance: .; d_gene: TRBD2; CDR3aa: CASSPSGVTYNEQFF; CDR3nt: TGTGCCAGCAGTCCAAGCGGGGTCACATACAATGAGCAGTTCTTC
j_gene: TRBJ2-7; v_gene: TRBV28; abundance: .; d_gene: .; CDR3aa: CASSPHLSPGVSREQYF; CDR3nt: TGTGCCAGCAGTCCACACTTATCCCCGGGGGTCTCGAGGGAGCAGTACTTC
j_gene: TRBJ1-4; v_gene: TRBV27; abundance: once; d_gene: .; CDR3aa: CASSLLGLTNEKLFF; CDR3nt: TGTGCCAGCAGCCTCTTGGGGCTTACTAATGAAAAACTGTTTTTT
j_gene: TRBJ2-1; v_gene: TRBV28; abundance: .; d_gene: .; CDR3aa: CASSRRQNIRRDEQFF; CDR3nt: TGTGCCAGCAGTCGCCGACAGAATATCCGCAGGGATGAGCAGTTCTTC
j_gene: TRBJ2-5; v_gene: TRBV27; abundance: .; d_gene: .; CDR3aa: CASSTRQSPEETQYF; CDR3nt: TGTGCCAGCAGTACTCGACAGTCACCTGAAGAGACCCAGTACTTC
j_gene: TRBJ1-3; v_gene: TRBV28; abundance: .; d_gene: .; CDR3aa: CASRDTGLSGNTIYF; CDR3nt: TGTGCCAGCAGAGACACAGGTCTCTCTGGAAACACCATATATTTT
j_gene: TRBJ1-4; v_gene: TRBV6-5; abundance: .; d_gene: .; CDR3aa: CASSNSLTNEKLFF; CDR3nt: TGTGCCAGCAGCAACAGTTTAACTAATGAAAAACTGTTTTTT
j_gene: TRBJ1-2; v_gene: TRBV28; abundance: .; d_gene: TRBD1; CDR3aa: CASGTGVDYGYTF; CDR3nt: TGTGCCAGCGGGACAGGGGTTGACTATGGCTACACCTTC
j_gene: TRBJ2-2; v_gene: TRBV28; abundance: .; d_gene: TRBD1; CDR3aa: CASSSDREDTGELFF; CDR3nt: TGTGCCAGCAGCTCGGACAGGGAGGACACCGGGGAGCTGTTTTTT
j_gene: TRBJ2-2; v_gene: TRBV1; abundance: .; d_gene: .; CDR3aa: CTSSPPSGATGELFF; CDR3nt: TGCACCAGCAGCCCGCCTAGCGGGGCCACCGGGGAGCTGTTTTTT
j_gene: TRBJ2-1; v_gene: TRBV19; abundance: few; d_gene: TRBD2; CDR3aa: CASSIDGLAGTEQFF; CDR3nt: TGTGCCAGTAGTATAGATGGGCTAGCGGGGACTGAGCAGTTCTTC
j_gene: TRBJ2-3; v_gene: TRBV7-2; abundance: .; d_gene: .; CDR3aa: CASSLSTQGTQYF; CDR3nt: TGTGCCAGCAGCTTATCTACACAGGGTACGCAGTATTTT
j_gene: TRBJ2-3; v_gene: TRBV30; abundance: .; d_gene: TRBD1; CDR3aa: CAWGQGSDTQYF; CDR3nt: TGTGCCTGGGGACAGGGGTCAGATACGCAGTATTTT
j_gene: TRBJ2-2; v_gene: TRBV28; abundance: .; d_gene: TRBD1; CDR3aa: CASSPRTGIKKVAGELFF; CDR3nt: TGTGCCAGCAGTCCAAGGACAGGGATAAAGAAAGTGGCCGGGGAGCTGTTTTTT
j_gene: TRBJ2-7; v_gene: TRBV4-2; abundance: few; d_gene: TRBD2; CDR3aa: CASSQAGGGIHEQYF; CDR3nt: TGTGCCAGCAGCCAAGCGGGCGGGGGGATCCACGAGCAGTACTTC
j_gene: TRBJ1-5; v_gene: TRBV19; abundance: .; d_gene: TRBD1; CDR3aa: CASSIGQGDQPQHF; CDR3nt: TGTGCCAGTAGTATAGGACAGGGGGACCAGCCCCAGCATTTT
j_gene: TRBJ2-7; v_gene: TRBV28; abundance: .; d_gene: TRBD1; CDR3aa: CASTRPLTGSNEQYF; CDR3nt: TGTGCCAGCACCCGACCGCTGACAGGGAGTAACGAGCAGTACTTC
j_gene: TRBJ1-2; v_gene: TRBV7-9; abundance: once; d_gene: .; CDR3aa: CASSFSAGSRDYGYTF; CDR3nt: TGTGCCAGCAGCTTCTCCGCAGGGTCCAGGGACTATGGCTACACCTTC
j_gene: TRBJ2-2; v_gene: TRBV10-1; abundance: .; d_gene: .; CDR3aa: CASSLGGTGELFF; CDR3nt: TGCGCCAGCAGCCTCGGGGGCACCGGGGAGCTGTTTTTT
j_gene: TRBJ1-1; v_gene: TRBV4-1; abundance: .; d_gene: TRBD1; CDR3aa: CASSQDRGRGQRNTEAFF; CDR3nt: TGCGCCAGCAGCCAAGATCGTGGCAGGGGGCAACGAAACACTGAAGCTTTCTTT
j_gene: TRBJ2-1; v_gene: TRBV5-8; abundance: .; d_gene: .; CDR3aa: CASSLGTVRDEQFF; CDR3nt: TGTGCCAGCAGCTTGGGGACAGTGAGGGATGAGCAGTTCTTC
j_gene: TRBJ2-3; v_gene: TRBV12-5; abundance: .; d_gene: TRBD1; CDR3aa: CASGLGQGADTQYF; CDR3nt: TGTGCTAGTGGTTTGGGACAGGGGGCAGATACGCAGTATTTT
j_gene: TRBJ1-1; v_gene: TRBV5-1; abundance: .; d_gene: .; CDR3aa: CASSLERQFEAFF; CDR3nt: TGCGCCAGCAGCCTAGAACGGCAGTTTGAAGCTTTCTTT
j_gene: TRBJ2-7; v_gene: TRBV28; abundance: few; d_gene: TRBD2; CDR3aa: CASSLPGRADGNF; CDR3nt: TGTGCCAGCAGTTTACCGGGGAGGGCAGATGGGAACTTC
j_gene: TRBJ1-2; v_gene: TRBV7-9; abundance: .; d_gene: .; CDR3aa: CSSSLGPQGYTF; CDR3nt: TGTTCCAGCAGCTTAGGTCCCCAGGGCTACACCTTC
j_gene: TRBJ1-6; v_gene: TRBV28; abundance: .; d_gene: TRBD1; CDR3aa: CASSLWGQGAARYSPLHF; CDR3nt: TGTGCCAGCAGTTTATGGGGACAGGGGGCAGCAAGGTATTCACCCCTCCACTTT
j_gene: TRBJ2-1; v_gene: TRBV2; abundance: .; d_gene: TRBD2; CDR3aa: CASMVAGGNEQFF; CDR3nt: TGTGCCAGCATGGTAGCGGGGGGGAATGAGCAGTTCTTC
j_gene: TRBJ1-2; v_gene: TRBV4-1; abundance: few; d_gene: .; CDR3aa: CASSLSLGDYGYTF; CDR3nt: TGCGCCAGCAGCCTTAGTCTGGGAGACTATGGCTACACCTTC
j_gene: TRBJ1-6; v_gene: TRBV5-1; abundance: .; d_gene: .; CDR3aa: CASSPQQGYNSPLHF; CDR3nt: TGCGCCAGCAGCCCCCAGCAGGGCTATAATTCACCCCTCCACTTT
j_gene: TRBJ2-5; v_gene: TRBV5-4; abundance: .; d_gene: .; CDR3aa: CASSPSRETQYF; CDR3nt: TGTGCCAGCAGCCCCTCTCGAGAGACCCAGTACTTC
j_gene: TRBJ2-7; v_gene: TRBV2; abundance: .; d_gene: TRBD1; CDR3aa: CASKGVDKLGQGDFYEQYF; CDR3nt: TGTGCCAGCAAAGGGGTGGATAAGCTTGGACAGGGGGACTTCTACGAGCAGTACTTC
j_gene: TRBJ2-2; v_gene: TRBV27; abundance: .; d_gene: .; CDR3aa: CASSPPILNTGELFF; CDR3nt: TGTGCCAGCAGCCCCCCTATACTAAACACCGGGGAGCTGTTTTTT
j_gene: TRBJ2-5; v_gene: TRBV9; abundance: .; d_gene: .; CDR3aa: CASSVSQGLTHWGTQYF; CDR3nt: TGTGCCAGCAGCGTATCCCAGGGATTGACCCATTGGGGGACCCAGTACTTC
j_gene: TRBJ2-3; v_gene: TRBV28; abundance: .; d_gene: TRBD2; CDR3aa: CASSLTSGGKRFTDTQYF; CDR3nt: TGTGCCAGCAGCCTAACTAGCGGGGGGAAAAGATTCACAGATACGCAGTATTTT
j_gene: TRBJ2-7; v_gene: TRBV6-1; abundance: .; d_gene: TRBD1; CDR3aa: CASSEEGGGQGLYEQYF; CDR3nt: TGTGCCAGCAGTGAAGAAGGGGGGGGACAGGGACTCTACGAGCAGTACTTC
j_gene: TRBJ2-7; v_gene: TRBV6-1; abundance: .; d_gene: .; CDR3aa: CASSEARGTEQYF; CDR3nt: TGTGCCAGCAGTGAAGCACGGGGGACCGAGCAGTACTTC
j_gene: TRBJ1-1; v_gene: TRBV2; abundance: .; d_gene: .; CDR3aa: CASNAGPGNTEAFF; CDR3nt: TGTGCCAGCAACGCGGGCCCCGGGAACACTGAAGCTTTCTTT
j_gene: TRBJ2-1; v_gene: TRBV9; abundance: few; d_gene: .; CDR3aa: CASSVAGGSTGEQFF; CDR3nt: TGTGCCAGCAGCGTAGCGGGGGGCTCAACCGGTGAGCAGTTCTTC
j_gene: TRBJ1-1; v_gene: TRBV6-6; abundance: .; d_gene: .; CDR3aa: CASSSGRAGTEAFF; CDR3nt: TGTGCCAGCAGTTCAGGCAGGGCGGGGACTGAAGCTTTCTTT
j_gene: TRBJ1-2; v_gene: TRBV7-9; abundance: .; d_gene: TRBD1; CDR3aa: CASSLTGEATF; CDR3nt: TGTGCCAGCAGCTTAACAGGGGAGGCCACCTTC
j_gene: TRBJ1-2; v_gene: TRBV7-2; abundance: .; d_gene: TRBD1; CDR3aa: CASSPRDRLLYGYTF; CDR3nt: TGTGCCAGCAGCCCCCGGGACAGGCTCCTCTATGGCTACACCTTC
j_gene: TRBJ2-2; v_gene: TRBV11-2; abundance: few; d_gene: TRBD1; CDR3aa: CASSSQGTGIGELFF; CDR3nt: TGTGCCAGCAGCTCTCAGGGGACAGGGATTGGGGAGCTGTTTTTT
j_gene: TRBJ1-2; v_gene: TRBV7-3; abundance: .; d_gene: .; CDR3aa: CASSLNNRAGYTF; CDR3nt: TGTGCCAGCAGCTTAAATAACAGGGCTGGCTACACCTTC
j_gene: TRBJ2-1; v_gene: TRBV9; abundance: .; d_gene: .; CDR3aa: CASSVEGGSSYNEQFF; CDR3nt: TGTGCCAGCAGCGTAGAAGGGGGAAGCTCCTACAATGAGCAGTTCTTC